This T cell receptor beta chain was observed in a study of cytomegalovirus exposure and HLA in healthy donors. Whole-study results and caveats: In a later analysis, a missense DCLRE1C variant was linked to TCR beta V- and J-gene trimming.

13 Jbeta primers and 60 Vbeta primers were used for the PCR. Only in-frame clones appear in the TCRdb table, and some are missing; sequencing was by immunoSEQ multiplex PCR. The sample comprises 85,000 to 130,000 clones, roughly 80% of which are singletons, and roughly 3.6% rests with the top ten. A word on this clone: The antigen is not known.

The sample was PBMCs. The TCR was taken from a man aged 60 to 75 in good health and CMV-seronegative.

The CDR3 loop is CAWKTQQGASDEQYF. The DNA of the CDR3 is TGTGCCTGGAAAACCCAACAGGGGGCATCGGACGAGCAGTACTTC. The J gene is TRBJ2-7, the V gene TRBV30, with 9 bases that match TRBD1. The germline V gene has CDR1 GTSNPN and CDR2 SVGIG (reference sequence). The CDR3 is 15 residues long. Trimming took 4 bases from V and 5 from J; bases not matched to a gene: 12.